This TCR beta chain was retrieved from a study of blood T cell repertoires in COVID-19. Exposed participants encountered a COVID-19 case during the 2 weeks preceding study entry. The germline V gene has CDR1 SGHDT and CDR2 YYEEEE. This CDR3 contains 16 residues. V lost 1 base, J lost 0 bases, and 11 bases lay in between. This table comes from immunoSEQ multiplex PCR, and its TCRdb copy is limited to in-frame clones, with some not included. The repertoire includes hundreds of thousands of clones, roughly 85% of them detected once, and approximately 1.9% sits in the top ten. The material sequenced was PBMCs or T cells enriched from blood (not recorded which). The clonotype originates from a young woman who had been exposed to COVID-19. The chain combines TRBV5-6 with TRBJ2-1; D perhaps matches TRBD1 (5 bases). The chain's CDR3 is CASSLRTGLSYNEQFF. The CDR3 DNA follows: TGTGCCAGCAGCTTGAGAACAGGCCTCTCCTACAATGAGCAGTTCTTC.